This T cell receptor (beta chain) was sequenced for a study of human T cells and chemical hapten exposure. Background on the study: Patients were given diphenylcyclopropenone on the scalp weekly across the approximately 24-week study. Whole-study results and caveats: Following DPC sensitization, TCRs present above 1 in 1000 frequency showed no change.

Time point of the sample: patch test 2, 6 weeks after DPC sensitization. Treatment here: therapeutic diphenylcyclopropenone sensitization with weekly scalp DPC. Individual cDNA molecules had unique molecular identifiers attached to them by the library. Source study methods: Individual samples carried between 23,224 and 690,600 TCRs, with 80,000 to 100,000 as the median. Each CDR3 protein gets one entry after TCRdb re-called the RACE reads with MiXCR. TCRdb, not the authors, supplied the V and J calls. The sample holds roughly 150,000 distinct CDR3 sequences, approximately 10% seen once. Germline CDR1 is SNHLY and CDR2 is FYNNEI. The V end lost 3 bases, the J end lost 2 bases, and 10 bases lay between the germline ends. This CDR3 has 14 residues. With respect to this clonotype: Its target is not known.

This specimen consisted of whole blood, obtained in connection with sensitization to the hapten diphenylcyclopropenone (DPC). The receptor was derived from a woman aged 50 to 65 with alopecia areata. Some clones in this sample may be carry-over from other donors' samples. The rearrangement uses TRBV2 and TRBJ2-5; D possibly corresponds to TRBD2 (5 bases). The CDR3 nucleotides are TGTGCCAGCAGTGAGAGGGCTACACAAGAGACCCAGTACTTC. This translates into CASSERATQETQYF.